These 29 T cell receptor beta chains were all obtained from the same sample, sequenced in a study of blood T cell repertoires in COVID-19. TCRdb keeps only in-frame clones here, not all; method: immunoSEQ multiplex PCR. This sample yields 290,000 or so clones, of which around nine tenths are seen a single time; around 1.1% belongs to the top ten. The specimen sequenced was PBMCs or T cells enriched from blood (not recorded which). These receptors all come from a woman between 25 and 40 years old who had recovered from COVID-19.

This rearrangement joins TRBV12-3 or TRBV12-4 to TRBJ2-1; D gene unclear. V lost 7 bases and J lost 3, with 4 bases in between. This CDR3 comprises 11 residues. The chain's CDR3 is CASTFYNEQFF. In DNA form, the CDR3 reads TGTGCCAGCACCTTCTACAATGAGCAGTTCTTC.

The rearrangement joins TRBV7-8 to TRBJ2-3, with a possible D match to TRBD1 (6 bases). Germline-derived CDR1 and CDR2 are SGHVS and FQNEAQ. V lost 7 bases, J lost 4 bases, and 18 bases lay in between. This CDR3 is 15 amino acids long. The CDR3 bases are TGTGCCAGCACCCTAGGAGACAGGATCGCAGATACGCAGTATTTT. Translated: CASTLGDRIADTQYF.

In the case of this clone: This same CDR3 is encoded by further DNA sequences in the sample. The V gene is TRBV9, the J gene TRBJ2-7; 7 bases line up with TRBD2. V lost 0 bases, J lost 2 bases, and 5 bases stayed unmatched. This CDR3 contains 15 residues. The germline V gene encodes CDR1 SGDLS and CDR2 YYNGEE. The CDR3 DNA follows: TGTGCCAGCAGCGTAGACGGCGGGAGAACCTACGAGCAGTACTTC. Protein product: CASSVDGGRTYEQYF. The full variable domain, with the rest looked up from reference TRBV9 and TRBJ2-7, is DSGVTQTPKHLITATGQRVTLRCSPRSGDLSVYWYQQSLDQGLQFLIQYYNGEERAKGNILERFSAQQFPDLHSELNLSSLELGDSALYFCASSVDGGRTYEQYFGPGTRLTVT.

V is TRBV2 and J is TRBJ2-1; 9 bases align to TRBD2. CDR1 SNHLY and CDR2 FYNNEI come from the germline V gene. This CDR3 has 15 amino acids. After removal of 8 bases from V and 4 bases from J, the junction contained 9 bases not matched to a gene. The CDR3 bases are TGTGCCAGCCGGAGGGCAGCGGGAGGATACAATGAGCAGTTCTTC. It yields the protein CASRRAAGGYNEQFF. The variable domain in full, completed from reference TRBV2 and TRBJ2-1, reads EPEVTQTPSHQVTQMGQEVILRCVPISNHLYFYWYRQILGQKVEFLVSFYNNEISEKSEIFDDQFSVERPDGSNFTLKIRSTKLEDSAMYFCASRRAAGGYNEQFFGPGTRLTVL.

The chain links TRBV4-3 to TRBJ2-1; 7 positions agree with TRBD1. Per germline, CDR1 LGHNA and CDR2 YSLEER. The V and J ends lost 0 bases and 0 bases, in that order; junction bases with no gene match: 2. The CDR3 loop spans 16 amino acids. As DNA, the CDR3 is TGCGCCAGCAGCCAAGATTGGACAGGCTCCTACAATGAGCAGTTCTTC. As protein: CASSQDWTGSYNEQFF.

CDR3 in amino acids: CASSGGTRAYEQYF. CDR3 DNA sequence: TGTGCCAGCAGTGGTGGGACTAGGGCCTACGAGCAGTACTTC. This chain uses TRBV2 with TRBJ2-7; TRBD2 matches at 8 bases. This CDR3 has 14 amino acids. The V segment lost 4 bases and the J segment 2 bases; nucleotides outside the gene matches: 4. Germline V gene sequence: CDR1 SNHLY, CDR2 FYNNEI.

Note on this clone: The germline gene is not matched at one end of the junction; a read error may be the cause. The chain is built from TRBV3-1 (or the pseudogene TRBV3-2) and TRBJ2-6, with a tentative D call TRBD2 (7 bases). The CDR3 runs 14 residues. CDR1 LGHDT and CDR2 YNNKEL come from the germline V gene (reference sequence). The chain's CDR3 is CASSQGGGGNVLTF. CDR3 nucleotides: TGTGCCAGCAGCCAAGGGGGAGGGGGCAACGTCCTGACTTTC.

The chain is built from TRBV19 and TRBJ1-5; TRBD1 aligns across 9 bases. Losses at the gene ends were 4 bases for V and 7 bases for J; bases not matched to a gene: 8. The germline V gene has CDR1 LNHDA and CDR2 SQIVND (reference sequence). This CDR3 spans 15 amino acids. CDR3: CASSTRTGEGQPQHF. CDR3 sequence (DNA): TGTGCCAGTAGTACCCGGACAGGGGAGGGACAGCCCCAGCATTTT.

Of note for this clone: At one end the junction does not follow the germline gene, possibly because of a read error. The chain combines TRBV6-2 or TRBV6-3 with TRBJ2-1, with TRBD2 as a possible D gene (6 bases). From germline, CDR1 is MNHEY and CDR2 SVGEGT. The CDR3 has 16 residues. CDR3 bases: TGTGCCAGCAGTTATCGGGGCGGGACCCCCTACAATGAGCAGCTCTTC. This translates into CASSYRGGTPYNEQLF.

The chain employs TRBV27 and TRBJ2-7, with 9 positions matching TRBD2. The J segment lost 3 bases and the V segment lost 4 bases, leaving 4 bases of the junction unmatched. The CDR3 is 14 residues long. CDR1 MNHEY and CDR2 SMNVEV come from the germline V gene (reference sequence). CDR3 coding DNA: TGTGCCAGCAGTTCCAGGACTAGCGACTACGAGCAGTACTTC. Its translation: CASSSRTSDYEQYF.

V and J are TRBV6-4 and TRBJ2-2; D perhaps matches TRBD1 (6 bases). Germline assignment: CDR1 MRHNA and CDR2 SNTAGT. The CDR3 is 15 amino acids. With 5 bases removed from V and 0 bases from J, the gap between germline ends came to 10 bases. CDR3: CASSTGIANTGELFF. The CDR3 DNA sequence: TGTGCCAGCAGTACAGGGATAGCGAACACCGGGGAGCTGTTTTTT.

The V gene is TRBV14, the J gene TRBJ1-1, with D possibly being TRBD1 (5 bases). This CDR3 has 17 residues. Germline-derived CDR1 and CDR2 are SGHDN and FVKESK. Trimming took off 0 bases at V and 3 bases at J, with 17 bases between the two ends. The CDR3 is CASSQEGLPRRDTEAFF. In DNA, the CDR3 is TGTGCCAGCAGCCAAGAAGGTTTGCCCCGCAGGGACACTGAAGCTTTCTTT.

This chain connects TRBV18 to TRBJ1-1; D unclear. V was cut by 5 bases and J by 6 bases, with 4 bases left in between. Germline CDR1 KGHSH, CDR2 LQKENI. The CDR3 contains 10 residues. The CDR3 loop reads CASSESEAFF. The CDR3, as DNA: TGTGCCAGCTCAGAGTCTGAAGCTTTCTTT.

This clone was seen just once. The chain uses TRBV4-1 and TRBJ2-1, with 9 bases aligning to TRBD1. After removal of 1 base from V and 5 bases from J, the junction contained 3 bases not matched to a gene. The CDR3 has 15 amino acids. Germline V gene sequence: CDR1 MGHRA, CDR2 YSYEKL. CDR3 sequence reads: CASSQVQGAHNEQFF. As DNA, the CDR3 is TGCGCCAGCAGCCAAGTACAGGGGGCCCACAATGAGCAGTTCTTC.

CDR3 sequence reads: CASAGGGQPQHF. CDR3 coding DNA: TGTGCCTCCGCAGGGGGCGGTCAGCCCCAGCATTTT. The chain joins TRBV30 to TRBJ1-5; TRBD1 matches at 8 bases. The CDR3 consists of 12 residues. The germline V gene has CDR1 GTSNPN and CDR2 SVGIG (reference sequence). With 7 bases clipped from V and 6 bases from J, the junction kept 5 bases outside the gene matches.

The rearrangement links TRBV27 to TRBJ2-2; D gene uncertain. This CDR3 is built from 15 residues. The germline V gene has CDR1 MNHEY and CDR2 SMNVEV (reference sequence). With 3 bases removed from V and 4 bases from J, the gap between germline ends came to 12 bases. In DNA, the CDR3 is TGTGCCAGCAGTTTCGAGCCAACGGGCACCGGGGAGCTGTTTTTT. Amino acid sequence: CASSFEPTGTGELFF.

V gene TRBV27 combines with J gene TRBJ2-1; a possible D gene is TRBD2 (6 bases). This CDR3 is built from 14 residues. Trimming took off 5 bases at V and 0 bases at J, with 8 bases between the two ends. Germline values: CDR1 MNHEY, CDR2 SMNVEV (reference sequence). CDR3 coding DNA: TGTGCCAGCAGTCCCGGGAGCTCCTACAATGAGCAGTTCTTC. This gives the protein CASSPGSSYNEQFF.

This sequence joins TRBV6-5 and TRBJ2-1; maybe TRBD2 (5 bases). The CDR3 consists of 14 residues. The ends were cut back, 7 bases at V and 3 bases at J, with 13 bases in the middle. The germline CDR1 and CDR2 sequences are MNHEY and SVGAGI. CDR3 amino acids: CASNSDRLYNEQFF. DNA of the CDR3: TGTGCCAGCAATAGCGACCGCCTCTACAATGAGCAGTTCTTC.

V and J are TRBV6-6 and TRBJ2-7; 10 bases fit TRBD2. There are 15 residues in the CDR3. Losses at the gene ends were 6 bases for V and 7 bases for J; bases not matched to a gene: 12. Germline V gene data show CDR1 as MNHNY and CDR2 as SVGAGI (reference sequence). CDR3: CASSIGLAGVGEQYF. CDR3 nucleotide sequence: TGTGCCAGCAGCATTGGGCTAGCGGGAGTGGGGGAGCAGTACTTC.

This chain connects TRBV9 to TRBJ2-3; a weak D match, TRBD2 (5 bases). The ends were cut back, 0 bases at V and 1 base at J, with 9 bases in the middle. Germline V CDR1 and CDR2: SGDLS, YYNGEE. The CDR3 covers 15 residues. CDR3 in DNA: TGTGCCAGCAGCGTAGGTAGCGCCGGCACAGATACGCAGTATTTT. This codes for CASSVGSAGTDTQYF.

The CDR3 DNA reads as TGCGCCAGCAGCCTTGTCGGGGACAGGGGAGGGGAAAAACTGTTTTTT. It is translated as CASSLVGDRGGEKLFF. The gene calls are TRBV4-1 and TRBJ1-4, with TRBD1 matching 10 bases. Per the germline V gene, CDR1 is MGHRA and CDR2 is YSYEKL. The CDR3 covers 16 residues. V lost 4 bases and J lost 8; bases outside the gene matches: 10.

The CDR3 spells CASSTRVPAPDYGYTF. In DNA, the CDR3 is TGTGCCAGCAGCACCCGGGTTCCCGCGCCGGACTATGGCTACACCTTC. The V call is TRBV7-2, the J call TRBJ1-2; D is ambiguous. CDR1 is SGHTA and CDR2 is FQGNSA in the germline V gene. V was shortened by 5 bases and J by 3 bases, with 19 bases between the two germline ends. The CDR3 consists of 16 residues.

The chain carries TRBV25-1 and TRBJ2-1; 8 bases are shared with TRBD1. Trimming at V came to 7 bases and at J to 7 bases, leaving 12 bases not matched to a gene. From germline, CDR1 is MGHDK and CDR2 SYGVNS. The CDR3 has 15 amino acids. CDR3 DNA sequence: TGTGCCAGCACCCGGACAGGGTTTGGTGGAAATGAGCAGTTCTTC. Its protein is CASTRTGFGGNEQFF.

The chain's CDR3 is CASSFSGLAAPSSYEQYF. Here the CDR3 DNA reads TGTGCCAGCAGCTTTTCGGGACTAGCGGCCCCAAGCTCCTACGAGCAGTACTTC. The gene calls are TRBV7-2 and TRBJ2-7, with 11 bases aligning to TRBD2. J gave up 0 bases and V 3 bases, and 10 bases lay outside the gene matches. The CDR3 is 18 amino acids. Germline V gene lookup returns CDR1 SGHTA and CDR2 FQGNSA.

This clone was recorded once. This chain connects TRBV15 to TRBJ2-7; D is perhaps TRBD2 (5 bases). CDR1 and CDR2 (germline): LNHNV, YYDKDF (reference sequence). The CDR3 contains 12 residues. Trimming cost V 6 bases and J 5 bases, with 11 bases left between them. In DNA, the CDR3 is TGTGCCACCAGTGCGGGTGTGAACGAGCAGTACTTC. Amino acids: CATSAGVNEQYF.

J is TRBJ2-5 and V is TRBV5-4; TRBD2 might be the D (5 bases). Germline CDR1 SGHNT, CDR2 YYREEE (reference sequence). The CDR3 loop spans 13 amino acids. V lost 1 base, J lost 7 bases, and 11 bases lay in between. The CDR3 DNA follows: TGTGCCAGCAGCTTGTATCGGGGTGCGACCCAGTACTTC. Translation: CASSLYRGATQYF.

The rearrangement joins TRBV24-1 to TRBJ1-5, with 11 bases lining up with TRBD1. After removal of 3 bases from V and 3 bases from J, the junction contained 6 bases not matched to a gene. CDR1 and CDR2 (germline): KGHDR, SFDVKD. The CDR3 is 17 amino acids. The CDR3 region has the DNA TGTGCCACCAGTGATCCCCCGGGACAGGGGGTCAATCAGCCCCAGCATTTT. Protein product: CATSDPPGQGVNQPQHF.

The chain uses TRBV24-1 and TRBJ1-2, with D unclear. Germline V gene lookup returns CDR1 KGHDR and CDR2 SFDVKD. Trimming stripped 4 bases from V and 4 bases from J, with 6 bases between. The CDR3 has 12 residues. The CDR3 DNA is TGTGCCACCAGTGAAGCAAGCTATGGCTACACCTTC. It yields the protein CATSEASYGYTF.

The CDR3 region is CASSGGQGGNTEAFF. The CDR3, as DNA: TGTGCCAGCTCAGGAGGACAGGGTGGGAACACTGAAGCTTTCTTT. V and J are TRBV18 and TRBJ1-1, with TRBD1 identical over 8 bases. After removal of 5 bases from V and 1 base from J, the junction contained 6 bases not matched to a gene. Germline assignment: CDR1 KGHSH and CDR2 LQKENI. The CDR3 spans 15 residues. The whole variable domain, remainder taken from reference TRBV18 and TRBJ1-1, is NAGVMQNPRHLVRRRGQEARLRCSPMKGHSHVYWYRQLPEEGLKFMVYLQKENIIDESGMPKERFSAEFPKEGPSILRIQQVVRGDSAAYFCASSGGQGGNTEAFFGQGTRLTVV.